Below, 17 T cell receptor beta chains from the same sample are listed, as sequenced in a study of T cell repertoires in cytomegalovirus infection. One entry per CDR3 protein, called by TCRdb with MiXCR from the reads. The sample contains over 250,000 distinct CDR3 sequences, 25% of which appear only once. Sequencing used PBMCs. The receptors originated from a human donor in good health (CMV status not recorded). Some clones in this sample may be carry-over from other donors' samples.

The chain carries TRBV2 and TRBJ1-4; 7 positions agree with TRBD1. Looked up from germline, CDR1 is SNHLY and CDR2 is FYNNEI. This CDR3 has 16 residues. V gave up 11 bases and J gave up 0 bases; unmatched junction bases: 12. In nucleotides, the CDR3 is TGTGCCGGATCCTCCAGGGGGGCCGCAACTAATGAAAAACTGTTTTTT. This translates into CAGSSRGAATNEKLFF.

The chain recombines TRBV20-1 with TRBJ1-2; maybe TRBD1 (5 bases). The CDR3 runs 13 residues. V was clipped by 6 bases and J by 4 bases, with 15 bases between them. CDR1 DFQATT and CDR2 SNEGSKA come from the germline V gene (reference sequence). The CDR3 DNA reads as TGCAGTGCACCTTACGGGACCCTCTATGGCTACACCTTC. It codes for CSAPYGTLYGYTF.

The gene calls are TRBV20-1 and TRBJ2-3; D is unclear. The CDR3 consists of 13 residues. V lost 3 bases and J lost 0, with 7 bases in between. Germline lookup yields CDR1 DFQATT and CDR2 SNEGSKA (reference sequence). The CDR3 protein is CSARYTSTDTQYF. Written as DNA, the CDR3 is TGCAGTGCTAGGTACACTAGCACAGATACGCAGTATTTT.

This clonotype occurred many times. The chain joins TRBV7-2 to TRBJ2-5; 8 positions agree with TRBD1. Trimming at V came to 5 bases and at J to 7 bases, leaving 15 bases not matched to a gene. The CDR3 loop spans 16 amino acids. Germline loops: CDR1 SGHTA, CDR2 FQGNSA. CDR3 amino acids: CASSLGNRGDGGTQYF. The CDR3 DNA reads as TGTGCCAGCAGCCTGGGGAACAGGGGGGATGGGGGGACCCAGTACTTC.

As to this clonotype: A much larger clone differs from this one at a single base, so this may be a read error. The chain employs TRBV12-3 or TRBV12-4 and TRBJ1-1; 9 positions agree with TRBD1. The CDR3 runs to 14 residues. The CDR3 DNA is TGTGCCCGCAGTTTACAGGGGGCGATCACTGAAGCTTTCTTT. Translated, it gives CARSLQGAITEAFF.

The J gene is TRBJ1-2, the V gene TRBV29-1; D gene uncertain. CDR3 length: 11 amino acids. Trimming shortened V by 6 bases and J by 6 bases, and 11 bases separated the two germline ends. Germline V gene lookup returns CDR1 SQVTM and CDR2 ANQGSEA. CDR3 region: CSVSVGDGYTF. The CDR3 nucleotides are TGCAGCGTGTCCGTCGGCGATGGCTACACCTTC.

This clonotype was detected only a few times. This chain joins TRBV19 and TRBJ2-6; 7 bases line up with TRBD1. Looked up from germline, CDR1 is LNHDA and CDR2 is SQIVND (reference sequence). The V and J ends lost 3 bases and 2 bases, in that order; junction bases with no gene match: 4. There are 16 residues in the CDR3. CDR3 nucleotides: TGTGCCAGTAGTATGGTAGGGGGCGCTGGGGCCAACGTCCTGACTTTC. Amino acid sequence: CASSMVGGAGANVLTF.

This chain joins TRBV28 and TRBJ1-3, with D possibly matching TRBD1 (5 bases). This CDR3 has 14 amino acids. The ends were cut back, 2 bases at V and 5 bases at J, with 10 bases in the middle. Germline V gene data show CDR1 as MDHEN and CDR2 as SYDVKM. The CDR3 loop reads CASSLDSRRNTIYF. DNA of the CDR3: TGTGCCAGCAGTTTAGACAGCCGTAGAAACACCATATATTTT.

In its sample, this clonotype was seen many times. The chain is built from TRBV7-2 and TRBJ1-5; D might be TRBD1 (5 bases). Germline assignment: CDR1 SGHTA and CDR2 FQGNSA. The CDR3 spans 15 residues. V lost 4 bases, J lost 6 bases, and 16 bases lay in between. CDR3 DNA sequence: TGTGCCAGCAGCTCCAGGATGGGGCACGCTCAGCCCCAGCATTTT. As protein: CASSSRMGHAQPQHF.

This clonotype was seen a few times. The chain uses TRBV6-1 and TRBJ1-5, with no clear D. This CDR3 spans 12 amino acids. The germline V gene encodes CDR1 MNHNS and CDR2 SASEGT. V shed 10 bases and J shed 11 bases, with 18 bases lying between them. As DNA, the CDR3 is TGTGCCACCTCCGCGAGCCTCCGTGCCCAGCATTTT. Amino acid sequence: CATSASLRAQHF.

This clonotype was detected many times. In DNA, the CDR3 is TGTGCCAGCGTCCCTCGGGGGGGCCAAGAGACCCAGTACTTC. Translated, it gives CASVPRGGQETQYF. The chain recombines TRBV27 with TRBJ2-5, with 8 bases lining up with TRBD2. Germline loops: CDR1 MNHEY, CDR2 SMNVEV (reference sequence). The CDR3 spans 14 residues. With 8 bases clipped from V and 1 base from J, the junction kept 6 bases outside the gene matches.

This clonotype was recorded many times. The chain has TRBV4-1 and TRBJ2-7, with 8 positions matching TRBD2. J lost 0 bases, V lost 4 bases, and 8 bases had no gene match. The CDR3 loop spans 16 amino acids. Germline CDR1 and CDR2: MGHRA and YSYEKL. CDR3 sequence (DNA): TGCGCCAGCAGCCGCCTACTAGCGGTATCCTCCTACGAGCAGTACTTC. Translating it yields CASSRLLAVSSYEQYF.

The V and J genes are TRBV10-1 and TRBJ1-1; D is perhaps TRBD1 (6 bases). V gave up 6 bases and J gave up 6 bases, with 17 bases separating them. The CDR3 is made up of 14 amino acids. Germline assignment: CDR1 WNHNN and CDR2 SYGVQD (reference sequence). The chain's CDR3 is CASSEQGFRAEAFF. For the CDR3, the DNA is TGCGCCAGCAGCGAACAGGGTTTTCGGGCTGAAGCTTTCTTT.

The chain uses TRBV10-2 and TRBJ1-5; TRBD1 is a possible D gene (5 bases). Germline CDR1 WSHSY, CDR2 SAAADI. Trimming shortened V by 2 bases and J by 5 bases, and 10 bases separated the two germline ends. The CDR3 extends over 14 amino acids. The CDR3 bases are TGCGCCAGCAGTGAGGCGTCAGGGTATCAGCCCCAGCATTTT. This sequence encodes CASSEASGYQPQHF.

The V gene is TRBV2, the J gene TRBJ2-2; D not certain. The germline V gene encodes CDR1 SNHLY and CDR2 FYNNEI. Trimming removed 2 bases at V and 7 bases at J, with 8 bases between. The CDR3 spans 13 residues. The CDR3 is CASSEWRVGELFF. For the CDR3, the DNA is TGTGCCAGCAGTGAATGGCGCGTCGGGGAGCTGTTTTTT.

This clonotype has more than one count but fewer than ten. V gene TRBV6-6 combines with J gene TRBJ2-2; 13 nucleotides align to TRBD2. With V trimmed by 0 bases and J by 5 bases, 3 bases remained unmatched. Germline lookup yields CDR1 MNHNY and CDR2 SVGAGI (reference sequence). This CDR3 region has 17 residues. The CDR3 coding sequence is TGTGCCAGCAGTTACTCAAGGACTAGCGGGAGAACCGGGGAGCTGTTTTTT. Protein product: CASSYSRTSGRTGELFF.

The V gene is TRBV6-5, the J gene TRBJ2-2, with TRBD2 matching 8 bases. The CDR3 consists of 16 residues. V shed 5 bases, J shed 0 bases, and the junction held 5 bases outside the gene matches. The germline gives CDR1 MNHEY, CDR2 SVGAGI. The CDR3 loop reads CASSTRLATNTGELFF. CDR3 nucleotide sequence: TGTGCCAGCAGTACCAGACTAGCGACGAACACCGGGGAGCTGTTTTTT.